These 31 T cell receptor beta chains were all obtained from the same sample, sequenced in a study of tumor-infiltrating lymphocytes in primary liver carcinoma. For each extraction, RNA and DNA were obtained together from about 19-30 mg of unsorted bulk tissue. A primer matching the constant region was used to make TCR beta cDNA from approximately 0.55 ug of total RNA. Slightly modified ARM-PCR with three nested multiplex PCR rounds yielded TCR beta libraries. In the first two PCR rounds, TRBV1-TRBV30 forward primers were paired with a C-beta reverse primer, and each round lasted approximately 10 cycles. TCRdb itself ran the multiplex PCR reads through MiXCR, one entry per CDR3 protein. The sample holds about 35,000 distinct CDR3 sequences, nearly 75% seen once. Sequenced input: liver tumor tissue from sampling region 4. Noted subset: tumor region T4, right-lateral pole. These receptors were collected from a man between 40 and 49 years old with primary liver carcinoma and hepatitis B virus infection.

The chain recombines TRBV9 with TRBJ1-1; the D is unclear. The length of the CDR3 is 14 residues. The germline V and J ends were trimmed by 4 bases and 3 bases, with 13 bases remaining between them. Germline loops: CDR1 SGDLS, CDR2 YYNGEE. The CDR3: CASSPSTMDTEAFF. The CDR3 DNA sequence: TGTGCCAGCAGCCCGTCCACCATGGACACTGAAGCTTTCTTT.

This clonotype turned up a few times. The junction departs from the called germline gene at one end, perhaps through a read error. The chain has TRBV5-1 and TRBJ1-1; 7 nucleotides line up with TRBD1. The CDR3 length is 14 residues. Germline V gene data show CDR1 as SGHRS and CDR2 as YFSETQ. CDR3 in DNA: TGCGACAGCCAGACCGGGACAGCGAGCACTGAAGCTTTCTTT. Protein product: CDSQTGTASTEAFF.

This clonotype was counted many times. The chain is built from TRBV6-5 and TRBJ1-6, with 8 bases that match TRBD1. Losses at the gene ends were 7 bases for V and 7 bases for J; bases not matched to a gene: 12. Germline lookup yields CDR1 MNHEY and CDR2 SVGAGI. The CDR3 runs to 16 residues. In DNA form, the CDR3 reads TGTGCCAGCATCAGCCTCAGGGGGCTGAAGAATTCACCCCTCCACTTT. As protein: CASISLRGLKNSPLHF.

Concerning this clonotype itself: The junction shows a germline mismatch at one end, possibly a read error. CDR3 nucleotide sequence: TGTGCCAGCGGCCAAGAGCGGGACAGCTCCTACGGGCAATACTTC. The encoded protein is CASGQERDSSYGQYF. V usage is TRBV4-2 and J usage is TRBJ2-7; D is tentatively TRBD1 or TRBD2 (7 bases each). This CDR3 spans 15 amino acids. Germline assignment: CDR1 LGHNA and CDR2 YNFKEQ.

Concerning this clonotype: A single base separates this from a much larger clone, so it may be a read error. This is likely a read error, given that the CDR3 carries no conserved phenylalanine or tryptophan at its end. V and J are TRBV18 and TRBJ1-1; D may be TRBD1 (5 bases). The germline CDR1 and CDR2 sequences are KGHSH and LQKENI. Trimming removed 2 bases at V and 0 bases at J, with 13 bases between. This CDR3 spans 16 amino acids. CDR3 sequence: CASSPTRDSLNTEAFY. CDR3 DNA: TGTGCCAGCTCACCAACCCGCGACAGTCTGAACACTGAAGCTTTCTAT.

Comment on this clonotype: Given the absence of the conserved phenylalanine or tryptophan at the CDR3 end, a read error is likely. The chain has TRBV11-3 and TRBJ1-1; D unclear. This CDR3 spans 13 amino acids. Germline V gene sequence: CDR1 SGHNT, CDR2 YENEEA. The CDR3 loop is CASSLAVKTEAFI. The CDR3 nucleotides are TGTGCCAGCAGTTTAGCAGTTAAGACTGAAGCTTTCATT.

Turning to this clonotype: This is likely a read error, given that the CDR3 carries no conserved phenylalanine or tryptophan at its end. The DNA is omitted, as the CDR3 cannot be located on it reliably, and the CDR3 follows TCRdb's listing. The chain uses TRBV11-3 and TRBJ2-1. Germline V gene sequence: CDR1 SGHNT, CDR2 YENEEA. Ends included, the CDR3 has 12 residues. CDR3 protein: CASSLNANKQLY.

As for this clonotype: The germline gene is not matched at one end of the junction; a read error may be the cause. This sequence joins TRBV11-2 and TRBJ2-5; TRBD1 agrees at 7 bases. CDR3 length: 15 amino acids. Germline loops: CDR1 SGHAT, CDR2 FQNNGV. The CDR3 is CTSSLGGSGQETQYF. CDR3 nucleotide sequence: TGTACCAGCAGCTTAGGGGGCAGCGGACAAGAGACCCAGTACTTC.

A remark on this clonotype: The junction does not match germline at one end; this may be a read error. J is TRBJ2-2 and V is TRBV5-1; D is perhaps TRBD1 (7 bases). Germline loops: CDR1 SGHRS, CDR2 YFSETQ. The length of the CDR3 is 16 residues. The CDR3 reads CVSSDPSRGDTGELFF. DNA for the CDR3: TGTGTCAGCTCAGACCCGTCCAGGGGGGACACCGGTGAGCTGTTTTTT.

Of note for this clonotype: One junction end disagrees with the germline gene, perhaps due to a read error. V and J are TRBV20-1 and TRBJ2-5; 7 bases map to TRBD2. The CDR3 is 16 residues long. CDR1 and CDR2 (germline): DFQATT, SNEGSKA (reference sequence). CDR3 nucleotides: TGCAGTGCCCTAAGTGTCGGCGGGAGAGTTGGGGAGATCCAGTATTTC. The encoded protein is CSALSVGGRVGEIQYF.

As concerns this clonotype: Mismatch with germline at one junction end may stem from a read error. The chain employs TRBV28 and TRBJ1-3, with D possibly matching TRBD1 (6 bases). Germline V gene sequence: CDR1 MDHEN, CDR2 SYDVKM. The CDR3 consists of 14 residues. The CDR3 region is CASSSSQGRNIIYF. The CDR3 DNA is TGTGCCAGCAGTTCCTCCCAGGGGAGGAACATCATATATTTT.

V gene TRBV7-9 combines with J gene TRBJ1-2; 8 positions agree with TRBD1. Per germline, CDR1 SEHNR and CDR2 FQNEAQ (reference sequence). This CDR3 region has 14 residues. J was trimmed by 6 bases and V by 6 bases; bases with no gene match: 9. CDR3 sequence: CASRWVRGPHGYTF. As DNA, the CDR3 is TGTGCCAGCAGATGGGTCAGGGGGCCTCATGGCTACACCTTC.

Points on this clonotype: One end of the junction varies from germline; a read error may be responsible. This chain uses TRBV5-1 with TRBJ2-1; a possible D gene is TRBD2 (5 bases). Germline assignment: CDR1 SGHRS and CDR2 YFSETQ. This CDR3 has 17 amino acids. The chain's CDR3 is CANSLNTAVSSYNEQFF. CDR3 coding DNA: TGCGCCAACAGCTTGAATACAGCGGTGAGCTCCTACAATGAACAGTTCTTC.

Of note for this clonotype: The missing conserved phenylalanine or tryptophan at the end of this CDR3 makes a read error likely. The chain recombines TRBV6-2 or TRBV6-3 with TRBJ2-7; D is uncertain. The germline gives CDR1 MNHEY, CDR2 SVGEGT. CDR3 size: 12 residues. V was clipped by 0 bases and J by 6 bases, with 6 bases between them. CDR3 loop: CASSYSVFEQYS. In DNA, the CDR3 is TGTGCCAGCAGTTACTCAGTCTTCGAGCAGTACTCC.

With regard to this clonotype: The junction departs from germline at one end; a sequencing error may be responsible. This rearrangement joins TRBV5-1 to TRBJ1-4; D is perhaps TRBD1 (5 bases). Germline CDR1 reads SGHRS; CDR2 reads YFSETQ. The CDR3 is made up of 13 amino acids. The CDR3 coding sequence is TGCTCCAGCAGACAGTGCAGTAATGAAAAACTGTTTTTT. It specifies CSSRQCSNEKLFF.

Concerning this clonotype: The junction departs from the called germline gene at one end, perhaps through a read error. This chain connects TRBV29-1 to TRBJ2-7; D is perhaps TRBD1 or TRBD2 (5 bases each). Germline V gene data show CDR1 as SQVTM and CDR2 as ANQGSEA. The CDR3 totals 16 residues. DNA for the CDR3: TGCAGCGCCATGACATCTGGGACCGACGCTCCCTACGGGCAGTACTTC. It is translated as CSAMTSGTDAPYGQYF.

On this clonotype: A junction boundary mismatches the germline segment, possibly from a read error. V usage is TRBV6-5 and J usage is TRBJ2-1, with D tentatively TRBD2 (6 bases). The CDR3 is made up of 17 amino acids. From germline, CDR1 is MNHEY and CDR2 SVGAGI. Here the CDR3 reads CAGSYSAGCMSYNEQFF. The CDR3 nucleotides read TGTGCCGGCAGTTACTCCGCGGGGTGCATGTCCTACAATGAGCAGTTCTTC.

There are a few counts of this clonotype. At one boundary the junction diverges from the germline segment, which might be a read error. The chain is built from TRBV11-2 and TRBJ2-7; TRBD1 matches at 8 bases. CDR3 size: 16 residues. Per germline, CDR1 SGHAT and CDR2 FQNNGV. The CDR3 DNA reads TGTGCTAGCAGCTTAGCAGGGGGCCCCTTTAACTACAAGCAGTACTTC. Translation: CASSLAGGPFNYKQYF. The variable domain in full, with the rest retrieved from reference TRBV11-2 and TRBJ2-7, is EAGVAQSPRYKIIEKRQSVAFWCNPISGHATLYWYQQILGQGPKLLIQFQNNGVVDDSQLPKDRFSAERLKGVDSTLKIQPAKLEDSAVYLCASSLAGGPFNYKQYFGPGTRLTVT.

The chain links TRBV6-2 or TRBV6-3 to TRBJ2-7, with D unresolved. V lost 4 bases to trimming and J lost 10 bases, with 17 bases between them. The CDR3 length is 13 residues. Germline V CDR1 and CDR2: MNHEY, SVGEGT. CDR3 loop: CASSCEVPCEQYF. The CDR3 nucleotides are TGTGCCAGCAGTTGCGAGGTACCCTGCGAACAGTACTTC.

Concerning this clonotype: The junction and the germline gene differ at one end; a read error may be behind it. The rearrangement joins TRBV5-5 to TRBJ2-3; 9 bases are shared with TRBD2. This CDR3 is built from 17 residues. Per the germline V gene, CDR1 is SGHKS and CDR2 is YYEKEE (reference sequence). The CDR3 is CASSPTGTSRSGDTQYF. The CDR3 DNA is TGTGCCAGCAGCCCGACCGGGACTAGCAGGAGTGGAGATACACAGTATTTT.

Comment on this clonotype: Just one base apart from a much larger clone, this may be a read error. The V call is TRBV20-1, the J call TRBJ1-5; D is possibly TRBD1 (5 bases). CDR3 length: 15 residues. The germline V gene has CDR1 DFQATT and CDR2 SNEGSKA (reference sequence). The chain's CDR3 is CIARESGHSDQPQHF. DNA of the CDR3: TGCATTGCTAGAGAGTCCGGACACTCTGATCAGCCCCAGCATTTT.

On this clonotype: Mismatch with germline at one junction end may stem from a read error. The genes are TRBV4-2 and TRBJ2-5, with 11 bases aligning to TRBD2. Germline CDR1 is LGHNA and CDR2 is YNFKEQ. There are 17 residues in the CDR3. CDR3 nucleotide sequence: TGTGCCAGCAGCCCTAGTGCTATAGCGGGAGGGCCGGTGACCAAGTACTTC. It yields the protein CASSPSAIAGGPVTKYF.

Note on this clonotype: Germline and junction disagree at one end, which may indicate a read error. This chain links TRBV11-3 with TRBJ1-5; D call uncertain. CDR3 length: 14 residues. The germline V gene has CDR1 SGHNT and CDR2 YENEEA. The CDR3 reads CVSGDRYSNQPQHF. CDR3 DNA sequence: TGTGTCAGCGGTGACCGCTATAGCAATCAGCCCCAGCATTTT.

The chain couples TRBV2 to TRBJ2-2; D remains ambiguous. This CDR3 spans 11 amino acids. CDR1 SNHLY and CDR2 FYNNEI come from the germline V gene. V shed 9 bases and J shed 10 bases, with 12 bases lying between them. As DNA, the CDR3 is TGTGCCAGTAGTTTTTCCGAGGAGCTGTTTTTT. Translating gives CASSFSEELFF.

This clonotype was seen once. The junction differs from germline at one of its ends, possibly a read error. The rearrangement joins TRBV12-3 or TRBV12-4 to TRBJ1-5; a possible D gene is TRBD1 (5 bases). The CDR3 length is 15 residues. Here the CDR3 reads CASTRGITINQPQQF. CDR3 in DNA: TGTGCCAGCACGCGGGGCATCACAATAAATCAGCCCCAGCAATTT.

The chain carries TRBV6-1 and TRBJ2-7, with TRBD1 matching 11 bases. From germline, CDR1 is MNHNS and CDR2 SASEGT. The CDR3 loop spans 16 amino acids. J was trimmed by 5 bases and V by 10 bases; bases with no gene match: 16. The CDR3 is CAISPSTRTGGDEQYF. Here the CDR3 DNA reads TGTGCCATCAGCCCTTCAACCAGGACAGGGGGCGACGAGCAGTACTTC.

As concerns this clonotype: The junction departs from the called germline gene at one end, perhaps through a read error. The rearrangement joins TRBV24-1 to TRBJ2-1; the D is unclear. CDR3 length: 12 amino acids. The V gene's germline CDR1 is KGHDR and CDR2 SFDVKD. Here the CDR3 reads CANSEPQGEQFF. The DNA of the CDR3 is TGTGCCAACAGTGAACCTCAAGGCGAGCAGTTCTTC.

A remark on this clonotype: At one end the junction does not follow the germline gene, possibly because of a read error. The chain has TRBV9 and TRBJ2-1; a weak D match, TRBD1 (6 bases). This CDR3 has 15 residues. Per the germline V gene, CDR1 is SGDLS and CDR2 is YYNGEE. CDR3 sequence reads: CASIVDLLQGNEQFF. Here the CDR3 DNA reads TGTGCCAGCATCGTAGATCTTCTGCAGGGGAATGAGCAGTTCTTC.

With regard to this clonotype: A much larger clonotype is one base distant, so this may be a read error. The chain couples TRBV20-1 to TRBJ1-5; possible D gene TRBD1, 5 bases. Germline loops: CDR1 DFQATT, CDR2 SNEGSKA (reference sequence). The length of the CDR3 is 13 residues. The CDR3 nucleotides read TGCAGTACTAGAGATTGGAGGCAAGGGGCCCAGCATTTT. Translation gives CSTRDWRQGAQHF.

On this clonotype itself: Because it lacks the conserved phenylalanine or tryptophan at the end, this CDR3 is likely a read error. This chain uses TRBV5-6 with TRBJ2-2; 9 bases align to TRBD1. The CDR3 extends over 17 amino acids. Germline loops: CDR1 SGHDT, CDR2 YYEEEE. Here the CDR3 DNA reads TGTGCCAGCTGCCTCACCCCGGGACAGGGTAACACTGGGGAGCTGTTTTCT. It specifies CASCLTPGQGNTGELFS.

Regarding this clonotype: At one end the junction does not follow the germline gene, possibly because of a read error. V and J are TRBV2 and TRBJ1-5; the match to TRBD1 covers 9 bases. Germline V gene sequence: CDR1 SNHLY, CDR2 FYNNEI. CDR3 size: 15 residues. The CDR3 region has the DNA TGTGACAGCAGCGGGGACAGGGAGAGCAATCAGCCCCAGCATTTT. This sequence encodes CDSSGDRESNQPQHF.